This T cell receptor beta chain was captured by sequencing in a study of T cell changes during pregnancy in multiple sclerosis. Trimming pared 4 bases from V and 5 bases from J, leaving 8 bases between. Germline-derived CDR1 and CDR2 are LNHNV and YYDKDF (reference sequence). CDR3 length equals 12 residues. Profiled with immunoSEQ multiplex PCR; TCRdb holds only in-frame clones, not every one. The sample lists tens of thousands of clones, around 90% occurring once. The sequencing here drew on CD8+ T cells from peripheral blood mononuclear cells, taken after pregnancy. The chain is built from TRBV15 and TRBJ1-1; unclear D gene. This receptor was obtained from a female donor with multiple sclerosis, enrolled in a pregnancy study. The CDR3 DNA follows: TGTGCCACCAGCACACGGAGGACTGAAGCTTTCTTT. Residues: CATSTRRTEAFF. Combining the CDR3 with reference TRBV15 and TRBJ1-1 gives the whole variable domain DAMVIQNPRYQVTQFGKPVTLSCSQTLNHNVMYWYQQKSSQAPKLLFHYYDKDFNNEADTPDNFQSRRPNTSFCFLDIRSPGLGDTAMYLCATSTRRTEAFFGQGTRLTVV.